This entry is about one T cell receptor (beta chain). The data originate from a study of blood T cell repertoires in COVID-19. The age range of participants was about 18 to 100 years, with residence in fewer than 25 US areas. Participant-reported clinical history was the basis for cohort assignment. Two negative PCRs, clearance, or symptom resolution were required of recovered Cohort 3 donors. The authors' processing: Amplification of reference gene primers provided the estimated nucleated cell counts. Generated by immunoSEQ multiplex PCR, the TCRdb table keeps only in-frame clones and is missing some. Clone size and V and J calls were adopted from that table, with D and trimming inferred from the DNA. The sample has roughly 300,000 clones, roughly 84% seen once. The sequenced material came from PBMCs or T cells enriched from blood (not recorded which). This sequence originates from a woman in her twenties or thirties who had recovered from COVID-19.

The chain's CDR3 is CASRTKERYTF. Written as DNA, the CDR3 is TGTGCCTCCCGGACAAAAGAACGCTACACCTTC. The rearrangement uses TRBV6-5 and TRBJ1-2; the D gene is possibly TRBD1 (5 bases). There are 11 residues in the CDR3. The germline CDR1 and CDR2 sequences are MNHEY and SVGAGI. V lost 11 bases and J lost 9, with 16 bases in between.